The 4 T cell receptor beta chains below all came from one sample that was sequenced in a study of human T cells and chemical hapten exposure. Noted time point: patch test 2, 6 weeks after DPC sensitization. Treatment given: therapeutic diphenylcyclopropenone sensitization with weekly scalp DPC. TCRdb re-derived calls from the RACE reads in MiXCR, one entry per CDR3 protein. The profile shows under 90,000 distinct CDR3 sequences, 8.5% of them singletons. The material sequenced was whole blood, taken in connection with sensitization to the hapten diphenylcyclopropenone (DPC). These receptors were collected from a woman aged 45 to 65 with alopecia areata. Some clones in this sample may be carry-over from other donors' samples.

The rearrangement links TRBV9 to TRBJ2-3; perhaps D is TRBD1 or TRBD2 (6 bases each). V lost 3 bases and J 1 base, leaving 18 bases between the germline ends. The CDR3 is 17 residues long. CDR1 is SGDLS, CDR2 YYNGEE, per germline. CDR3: CASSAGGRGMGTDTQYF. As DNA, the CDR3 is TGTGCCAGCAGCGCCGGGGGCAGGGGTATGGGCACAGATACGCAGTATTTT.

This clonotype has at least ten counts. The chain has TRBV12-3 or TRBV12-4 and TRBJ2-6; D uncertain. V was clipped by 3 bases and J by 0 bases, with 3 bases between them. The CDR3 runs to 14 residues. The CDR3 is CASSFGSGANVLTF. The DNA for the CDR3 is TGTGCCAGCAGTTTCGGCTCTGGGGCCAACGTCCTGACTTTC.

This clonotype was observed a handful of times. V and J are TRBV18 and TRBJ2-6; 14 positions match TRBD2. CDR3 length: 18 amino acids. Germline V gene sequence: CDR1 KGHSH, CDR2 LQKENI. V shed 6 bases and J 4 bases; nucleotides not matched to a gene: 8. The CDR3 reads CASSPGLAGGPGANVLTF. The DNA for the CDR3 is TGTGCCAGCTCTCCTGGACTAGCGGGAGGTCCCGGGGCCAACGTCCTGACTTTC.

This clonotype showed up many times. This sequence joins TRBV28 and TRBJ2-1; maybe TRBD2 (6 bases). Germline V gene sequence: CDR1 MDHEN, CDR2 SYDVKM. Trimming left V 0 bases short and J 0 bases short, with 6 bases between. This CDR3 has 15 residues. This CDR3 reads CASSLWTSSYNEQFF. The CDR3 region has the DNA TGTGCCAGCAGTTTATGGACTAGCTCCTACAATGAGCAGTTCTTC.